The clone carrying this TCR beta chain turned up a few times. Antigen: not known. These data come from a study of cytomegalovirus exposure and HLA in healthy donors. Overall study results and limits: Many donors carried some public TCRs, although rarity characterized most TCR sequences. The study recorded around 160 TCR beta chains that were cytomegalovirus-associated.

Losses at the gene ends were 6 bases for V and 2 bases for J; bases not matched to a gene: 13. The CDR3 extends over 16 amino acids. Germline V gives CDR1 KGHSH, CDR2 LQKENI. This table comes from immunoSEQ multiplex PCR, and its TCRdb copy is limited to in-frame clones, with some not included. The data hold about 330,000 clones, with 75% to 90% observed a single time. What was sequenced was PBMCs. This TCR came from a woman in her late teens or twenties in good health and CMV-seronegative. This sequence joins TRBV18 and TRBJ2-7; TRBD1 matches 7 bases. The CDR3 DNA is TGTGCCAGCTCCCAACCCGGTACAGGGGTGGCCTACGAGCAGTACTTC. Protein product: CASSQPGTGVAYEQYF.